This T cell receptor (beta chain) was sequenced for a study of T cell repertoires in cytomegalovirus infection. This clonotype was observed a few times. Its specificity is unknown. TCRdb ran MiXCR on the reads and lists one entry per CDR3 protein. The sample includes approximately 600,000 distinct CDR3 sequences, 40% of them seen just once. Trimming removed 5 bases from V and 4 bases from J, with 11 bases in between. Per the germline V gene, CDR1 is SGHVS and CDR2 is FQNEAQ. The CDR3 extends over 13 amino acids. The source was cultured PBMCs, collected from culture after CMV antigen stimulation. The source is a human donor in good health (CMV status not recorded). Some clones in this sample may be carry-over from other donors' samples. The rearrangement links TRBV7-8 to TRBJ1-1; possibly TRBD1 for D (6 bases). The CDR3 sequence is CASSPHRATEAFF. The CDR3, as DNA: TGTGCCAGCAGCCCCCACAGGGCCACTGAAGCTTTCTTT.